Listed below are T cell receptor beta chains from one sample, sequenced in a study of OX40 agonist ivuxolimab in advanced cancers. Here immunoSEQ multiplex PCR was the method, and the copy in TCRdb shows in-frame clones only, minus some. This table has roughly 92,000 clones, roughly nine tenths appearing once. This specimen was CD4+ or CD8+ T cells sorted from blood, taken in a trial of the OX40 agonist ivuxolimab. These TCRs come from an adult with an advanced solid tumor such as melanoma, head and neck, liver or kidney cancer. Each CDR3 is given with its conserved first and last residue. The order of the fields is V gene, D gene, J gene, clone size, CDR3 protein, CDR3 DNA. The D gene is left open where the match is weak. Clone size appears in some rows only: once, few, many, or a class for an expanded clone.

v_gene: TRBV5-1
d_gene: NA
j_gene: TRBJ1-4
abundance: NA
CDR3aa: CASSERANEKLFF
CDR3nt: TGCGCCAGCAGCGAACGTGCAAATGAAAAACTGTTTTTT

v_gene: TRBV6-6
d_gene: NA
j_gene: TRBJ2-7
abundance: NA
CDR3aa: CASSYSQGGSYEQYF
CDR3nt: TGTGCCAGCAGTTACTCGCAGGGCGGCTCCTACGAGCAGTACTTC

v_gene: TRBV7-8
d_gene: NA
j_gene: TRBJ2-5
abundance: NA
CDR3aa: CASRPTGAGRETQYF
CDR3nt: TGTGCCAGCCGCCCTACAGGAGCGGGCAGGGAGACCCAGTACTTC

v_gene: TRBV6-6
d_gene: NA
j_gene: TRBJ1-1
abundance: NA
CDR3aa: CASSYSRGTEAFF
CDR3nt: TGTGCCAGCAGTTACTCGAGGGGTACTGAAGCTTTCTTT

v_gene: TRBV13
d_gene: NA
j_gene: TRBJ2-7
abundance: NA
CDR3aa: CASRVVNSYEQYF
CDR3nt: TGTGCCAGCAGAGTCGTGAACTCCTACGAGCAGTACTTC

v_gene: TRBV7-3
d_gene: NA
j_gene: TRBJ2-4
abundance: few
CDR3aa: CASSLSGELGGAKNIQYF
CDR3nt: TGTGCCAGCAGCTTAAGCGGGGAGCTTGGAGGAGCCAAAAACATTCAGTACTTC

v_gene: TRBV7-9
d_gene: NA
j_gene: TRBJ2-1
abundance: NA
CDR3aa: CASSLGAVNEQFF
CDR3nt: TGTGCCAGCAGCCTGGGCGCGGTGAATGAGCAGTTCTTC

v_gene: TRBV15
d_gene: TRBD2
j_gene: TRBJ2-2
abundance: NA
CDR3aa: CATTSTSGRRGGELFF
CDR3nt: TGTGCCACCACCTCTACTAGCGGGAGGAGAGGCGGGGAGCTGTTTTTT

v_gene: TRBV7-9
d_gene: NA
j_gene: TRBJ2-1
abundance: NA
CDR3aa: CASSLGNEQFF
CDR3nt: TGTGCCAGCAGCTTAGGGAATGAGCAGTTCTTC

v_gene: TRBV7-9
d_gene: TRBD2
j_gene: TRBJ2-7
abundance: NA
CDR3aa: CASSPLTGGGEQYF
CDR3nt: TGTGCCAGCAGCCCACTAACGGGAGGGGGCGAGCAGTACTTC

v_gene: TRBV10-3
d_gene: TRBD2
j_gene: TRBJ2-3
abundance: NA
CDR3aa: CAISGLAGSTDTQYF
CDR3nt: TGTGCCATCAGTGGTTTAGCGGGAAGCACAGATACGCAGTATTTT

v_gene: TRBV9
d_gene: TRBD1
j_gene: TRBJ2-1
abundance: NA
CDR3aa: CASSVEGANEQFF
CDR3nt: TGTGCCAGCAGCGTAGAGGGGGCCAATGAGCAGTTCTTC

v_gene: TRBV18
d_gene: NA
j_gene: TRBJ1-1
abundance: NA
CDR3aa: CASSRVGRTEAFF
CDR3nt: TGTGCCAGCTCACGAGTGGGAAGGACTGAAGCTTTCTTT

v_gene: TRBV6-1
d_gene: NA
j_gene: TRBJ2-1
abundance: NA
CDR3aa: CASSADQGLYNEQFF
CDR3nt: TGTGCCAGCAGTGCAGACCAGGGACTTTACAATGAGCAGTTCTTC

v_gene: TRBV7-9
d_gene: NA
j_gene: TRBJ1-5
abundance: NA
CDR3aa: CASRQGQGQPQHF
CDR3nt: TGTGCCAGCAGGCAGGGGCAGGGTCAGCCCCAGCATTTT

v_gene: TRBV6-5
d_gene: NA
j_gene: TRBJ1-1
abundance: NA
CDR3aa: CASRASPNTEAFF
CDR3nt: TGTGCCAGCAGGGCCTCACCGAACACTGAAGCTTTCTTT

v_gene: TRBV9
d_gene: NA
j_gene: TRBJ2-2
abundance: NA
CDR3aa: CASSEGGGTGELFF
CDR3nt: TGTGCCAGCAGCGAAGGTGGTGGCACCGGGGAGCTGTTTTTT

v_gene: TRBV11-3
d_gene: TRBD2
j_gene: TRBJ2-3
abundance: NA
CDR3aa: CASSLASGSRSTDTQYF
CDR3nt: TGTGCCAGCAGCTTGGCTAGCGGGAGCCGAAGCACAGATACGCAGTATTTT

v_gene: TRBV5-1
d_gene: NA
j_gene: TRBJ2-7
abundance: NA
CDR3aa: CASSLTQHEQYF
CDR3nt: TGCGCCAGCAGCTTAACGCAGCACGAGCAGTACTTC

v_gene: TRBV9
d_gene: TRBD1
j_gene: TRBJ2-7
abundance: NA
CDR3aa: CASSTKSTGVEQYF
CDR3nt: TGTGCCAGCAGCACCAAATCGACAGGGGTCGAGCAGTACTTC

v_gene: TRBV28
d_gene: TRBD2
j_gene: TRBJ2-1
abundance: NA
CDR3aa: CASSSVASGRGHNEQFF
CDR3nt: TGTGCCAGCAGTTCCGTGGCTAGCGGGAGGGGTCACAATGAGCAGTTCTTC

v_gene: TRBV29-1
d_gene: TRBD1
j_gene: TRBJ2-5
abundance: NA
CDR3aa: CSFWTGRPAETQYF
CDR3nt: TGCAGCTTTTGGACAGGGAGGCCGGCAGAGACCCAGTACTTC

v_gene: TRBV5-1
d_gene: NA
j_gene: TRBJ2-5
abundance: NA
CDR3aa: CASSLSQTQYF
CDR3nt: TGCGCCAGCAGCTTGTCCCAGACCCAGTACTTC

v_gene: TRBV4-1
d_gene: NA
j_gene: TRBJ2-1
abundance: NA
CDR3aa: CASSQGVPIPSLF
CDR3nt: TGCGCCAGCAGCCAAGGAGTCCCCATTCCCTCCCTCTTC

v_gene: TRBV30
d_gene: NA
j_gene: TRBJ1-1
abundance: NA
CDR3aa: CAYDPHKNTEAFF
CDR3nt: TGTGCCTACGACCCCCACAAGAACACTGAAGCTTTCTTT

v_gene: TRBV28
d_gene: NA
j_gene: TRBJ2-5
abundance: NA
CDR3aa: CASSSWASQETQYF
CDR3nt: TGTGCCAGCAGTTCGTGGGCGAGCCAAGAGACCCAGTACTTC